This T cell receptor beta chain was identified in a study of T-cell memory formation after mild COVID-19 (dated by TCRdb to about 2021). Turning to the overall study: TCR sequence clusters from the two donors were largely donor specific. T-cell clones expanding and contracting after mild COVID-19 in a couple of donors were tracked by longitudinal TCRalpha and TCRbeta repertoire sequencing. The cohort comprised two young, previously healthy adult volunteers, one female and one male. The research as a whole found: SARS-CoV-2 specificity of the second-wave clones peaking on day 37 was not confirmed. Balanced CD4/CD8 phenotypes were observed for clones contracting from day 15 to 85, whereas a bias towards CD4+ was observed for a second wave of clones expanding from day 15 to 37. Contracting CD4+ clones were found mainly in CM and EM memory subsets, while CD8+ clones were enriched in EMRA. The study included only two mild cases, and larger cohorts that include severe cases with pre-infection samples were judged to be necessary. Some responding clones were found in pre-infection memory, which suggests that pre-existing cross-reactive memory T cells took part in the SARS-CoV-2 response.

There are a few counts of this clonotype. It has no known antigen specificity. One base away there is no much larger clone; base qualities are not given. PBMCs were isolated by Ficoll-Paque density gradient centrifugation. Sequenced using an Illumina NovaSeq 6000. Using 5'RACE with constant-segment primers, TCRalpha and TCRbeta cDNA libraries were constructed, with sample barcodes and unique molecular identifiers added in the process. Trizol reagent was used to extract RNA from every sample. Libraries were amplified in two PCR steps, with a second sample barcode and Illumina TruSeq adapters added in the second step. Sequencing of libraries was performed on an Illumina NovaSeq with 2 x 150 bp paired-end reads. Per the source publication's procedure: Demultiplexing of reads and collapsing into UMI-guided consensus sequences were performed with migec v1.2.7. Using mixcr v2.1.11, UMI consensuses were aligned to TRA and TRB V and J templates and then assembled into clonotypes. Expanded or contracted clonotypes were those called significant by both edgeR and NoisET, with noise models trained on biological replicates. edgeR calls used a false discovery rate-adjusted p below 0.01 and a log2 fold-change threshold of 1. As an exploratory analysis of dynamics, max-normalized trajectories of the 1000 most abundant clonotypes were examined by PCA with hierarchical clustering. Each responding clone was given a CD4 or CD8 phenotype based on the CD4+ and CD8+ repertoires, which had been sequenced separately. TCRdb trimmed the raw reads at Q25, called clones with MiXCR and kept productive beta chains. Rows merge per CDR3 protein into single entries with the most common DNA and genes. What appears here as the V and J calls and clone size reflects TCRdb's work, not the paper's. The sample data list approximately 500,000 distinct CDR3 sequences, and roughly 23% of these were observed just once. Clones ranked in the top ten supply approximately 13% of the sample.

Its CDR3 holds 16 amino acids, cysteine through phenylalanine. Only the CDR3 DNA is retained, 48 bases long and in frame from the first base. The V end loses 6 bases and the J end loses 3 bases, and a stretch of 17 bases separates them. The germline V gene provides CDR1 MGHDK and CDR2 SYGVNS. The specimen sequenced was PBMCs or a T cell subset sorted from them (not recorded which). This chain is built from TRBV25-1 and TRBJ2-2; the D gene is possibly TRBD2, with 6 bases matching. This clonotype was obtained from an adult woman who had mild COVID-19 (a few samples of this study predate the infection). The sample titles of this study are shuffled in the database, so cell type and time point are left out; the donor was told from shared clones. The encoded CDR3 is CASRAGKGKHTGELFF. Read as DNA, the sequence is TGTGCCAGCAGGGCGGGGAAGGGCAAACACACCGGGGAGCTGTTTTTT.